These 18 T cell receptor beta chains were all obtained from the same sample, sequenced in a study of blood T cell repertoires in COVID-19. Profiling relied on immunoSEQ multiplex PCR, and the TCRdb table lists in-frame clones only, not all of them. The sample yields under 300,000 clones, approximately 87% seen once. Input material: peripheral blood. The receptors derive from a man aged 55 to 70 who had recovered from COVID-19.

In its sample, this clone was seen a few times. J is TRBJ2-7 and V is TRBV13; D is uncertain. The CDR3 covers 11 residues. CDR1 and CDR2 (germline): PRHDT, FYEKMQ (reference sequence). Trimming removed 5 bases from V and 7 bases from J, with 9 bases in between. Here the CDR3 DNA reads TGTGCCAGCAGCACTACTGGAGAGCAGTACTTC. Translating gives CASSTTGEQYF.

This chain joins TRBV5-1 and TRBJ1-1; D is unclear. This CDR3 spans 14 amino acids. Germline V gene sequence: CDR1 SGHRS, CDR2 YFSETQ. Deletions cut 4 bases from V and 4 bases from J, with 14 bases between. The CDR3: CASSPREGSTEAFF. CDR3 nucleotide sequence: TGCGCCAGCAGCCCCCGGGAGGGTAGCACTGAAGCTTTCTTT.

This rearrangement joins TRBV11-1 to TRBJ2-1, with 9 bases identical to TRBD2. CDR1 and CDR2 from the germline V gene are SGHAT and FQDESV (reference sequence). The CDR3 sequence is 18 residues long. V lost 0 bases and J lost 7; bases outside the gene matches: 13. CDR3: CASSLARGLARKSNEQFF. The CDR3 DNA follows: TGTGCCAGCAGCTTAGCCCGAGGACTAGCGCGAAAGTCGAATGAGCAGTTCTTC.

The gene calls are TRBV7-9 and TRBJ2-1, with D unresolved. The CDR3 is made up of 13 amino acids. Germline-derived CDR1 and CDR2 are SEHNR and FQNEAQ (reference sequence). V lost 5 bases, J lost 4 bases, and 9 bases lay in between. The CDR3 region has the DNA TGTGCCAGCAGCCGGAGACGATACAATGAGCAGTTCTTC. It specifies CASSRRRYNEQFF.

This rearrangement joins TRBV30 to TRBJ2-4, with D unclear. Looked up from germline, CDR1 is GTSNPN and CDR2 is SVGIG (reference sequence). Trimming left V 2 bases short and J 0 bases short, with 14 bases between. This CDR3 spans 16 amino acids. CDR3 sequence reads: CAWSPKETRAKNIQYF. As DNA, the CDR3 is TGTGCCTGGAGTCCCAAGGAGACCCGAGCCAAAAACATTCAGTACTTC.

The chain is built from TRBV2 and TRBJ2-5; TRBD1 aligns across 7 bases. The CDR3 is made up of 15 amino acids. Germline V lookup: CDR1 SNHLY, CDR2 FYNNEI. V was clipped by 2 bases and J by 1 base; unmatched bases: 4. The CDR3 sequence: CASSEWDSPQETQYF. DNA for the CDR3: TGTGCCAGCAGTGAATGGGACAGTCCCCAAGAGACCCAGTACTTC. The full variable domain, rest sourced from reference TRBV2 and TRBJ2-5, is EPEVTQTPSHQVTQMGQEVILRCVPISNHLYFYWYRQILGQKVEFLVSFYNNEISEKSEIFDDQFSVERPDGSNFTLKIRSTKLEDSAMYFCASSEWDSPQETQYFGPGTRLLVL.

Here the CDR3 reads CASSIGQSYEQYF. In DNA form, the CDR3 reads TGTGCCAGCAGCATAGGACAGTCCTACGAGCAGTACTTC. The chain employs TRBV7-6 and TRBJ2-7; possibly TRBD1 for D (6 bases). The V end lost 5 bases, the J end lost 1 base, and 9 bases lay between the germline ends. The germline V gene encodes CDR1 SGHVS and CDR2 FNYEAQ. CDR3 size: 13 residues.

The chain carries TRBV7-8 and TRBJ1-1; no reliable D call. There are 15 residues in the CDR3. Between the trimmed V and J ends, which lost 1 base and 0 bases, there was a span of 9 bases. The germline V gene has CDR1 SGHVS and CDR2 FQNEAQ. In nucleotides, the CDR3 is TGTGCCAGCAGCTTAGGTTGGGCCATGAACACTGAAGCTTTCTTT. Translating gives CASSLGWAMNTEAFF.

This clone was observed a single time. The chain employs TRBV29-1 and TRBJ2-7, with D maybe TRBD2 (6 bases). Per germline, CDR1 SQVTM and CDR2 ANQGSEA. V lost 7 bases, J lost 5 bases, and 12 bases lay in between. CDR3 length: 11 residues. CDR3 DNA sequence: TGCAGCGCGTGGCGGGGCGACGAGCAGTACTTC. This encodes CSAWRGDEQYF.

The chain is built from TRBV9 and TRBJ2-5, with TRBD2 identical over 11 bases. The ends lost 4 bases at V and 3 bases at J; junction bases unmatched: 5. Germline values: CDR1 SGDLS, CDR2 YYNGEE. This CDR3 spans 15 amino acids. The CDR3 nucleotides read TGTGCCAGCAGCATACTAGCGGGGGCGGAAGAGACCCAGTACTTC. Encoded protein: CASSILAGAEETQYF.

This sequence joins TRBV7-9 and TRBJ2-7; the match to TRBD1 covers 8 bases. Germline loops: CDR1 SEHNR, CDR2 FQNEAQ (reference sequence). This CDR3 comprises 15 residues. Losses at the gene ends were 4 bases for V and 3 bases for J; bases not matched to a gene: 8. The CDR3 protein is CASSSLDREDYEQYF. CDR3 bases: TGTGCCAGCAGCTCGCTGGACAGGGAGGACTACGAGCAGTACTTC.

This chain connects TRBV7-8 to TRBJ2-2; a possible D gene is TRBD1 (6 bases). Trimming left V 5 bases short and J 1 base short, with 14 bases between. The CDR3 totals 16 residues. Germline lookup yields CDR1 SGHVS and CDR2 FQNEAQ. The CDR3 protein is CASSITGSWNTGELFF. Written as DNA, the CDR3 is TGTGCCAGCAGCATAACAGGGTCCTGGAACACCGGGGAGCTGTTTTTT.

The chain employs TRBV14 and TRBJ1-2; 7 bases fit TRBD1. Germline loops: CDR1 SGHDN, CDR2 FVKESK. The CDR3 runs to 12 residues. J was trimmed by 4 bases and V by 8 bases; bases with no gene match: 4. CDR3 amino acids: CASSGQFYGYTF. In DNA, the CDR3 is TGTGCCAGCTCGGGACAGTTCTATGGCTACACCTTC.

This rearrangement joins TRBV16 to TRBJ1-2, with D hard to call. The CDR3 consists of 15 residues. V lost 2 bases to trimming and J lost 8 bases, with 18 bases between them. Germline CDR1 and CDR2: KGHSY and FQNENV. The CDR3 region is CASSQTSGNLGGYTF. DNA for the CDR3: TGTGCCAGCAGCCAAACTTCCGGGAACCTGGGGGGCTACACCTTC.

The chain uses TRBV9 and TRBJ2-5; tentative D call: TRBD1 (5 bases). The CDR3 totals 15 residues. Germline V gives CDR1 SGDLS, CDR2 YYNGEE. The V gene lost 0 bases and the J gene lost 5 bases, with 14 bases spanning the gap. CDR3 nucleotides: TGTGCCAGCAGCGTAGTCGGCGCAGGGTCGGAGACCCAGTACTTC. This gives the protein CASSVVGAGSETQYF.

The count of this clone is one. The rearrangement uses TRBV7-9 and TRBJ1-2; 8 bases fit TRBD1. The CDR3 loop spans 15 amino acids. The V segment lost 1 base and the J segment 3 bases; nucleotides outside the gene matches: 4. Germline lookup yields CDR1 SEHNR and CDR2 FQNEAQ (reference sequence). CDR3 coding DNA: TGTGCCAGCAGCTTAGGACAGGGGATCGACTATGGCTACACCTTC. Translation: CASSLGQGIDYGYTF.

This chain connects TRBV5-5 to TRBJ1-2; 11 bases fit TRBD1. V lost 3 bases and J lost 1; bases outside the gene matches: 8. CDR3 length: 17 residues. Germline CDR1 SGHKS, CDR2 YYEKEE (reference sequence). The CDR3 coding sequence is TGTGCCAGCAGCTCCCGAGGGACAGGGGGATTTAACTATGGCTACACCTTC. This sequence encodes CASSSRGTGGFNYGYTF.

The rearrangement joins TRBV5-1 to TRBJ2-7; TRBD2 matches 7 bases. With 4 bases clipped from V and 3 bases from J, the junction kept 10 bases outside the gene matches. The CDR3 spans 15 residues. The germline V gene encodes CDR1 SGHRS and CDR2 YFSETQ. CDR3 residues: CASSPTPLAVYEQYF. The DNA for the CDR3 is TGCGCCAGCAGCCCCACCCCCCTAGCGGTCTACGAGCAGTACTTC.